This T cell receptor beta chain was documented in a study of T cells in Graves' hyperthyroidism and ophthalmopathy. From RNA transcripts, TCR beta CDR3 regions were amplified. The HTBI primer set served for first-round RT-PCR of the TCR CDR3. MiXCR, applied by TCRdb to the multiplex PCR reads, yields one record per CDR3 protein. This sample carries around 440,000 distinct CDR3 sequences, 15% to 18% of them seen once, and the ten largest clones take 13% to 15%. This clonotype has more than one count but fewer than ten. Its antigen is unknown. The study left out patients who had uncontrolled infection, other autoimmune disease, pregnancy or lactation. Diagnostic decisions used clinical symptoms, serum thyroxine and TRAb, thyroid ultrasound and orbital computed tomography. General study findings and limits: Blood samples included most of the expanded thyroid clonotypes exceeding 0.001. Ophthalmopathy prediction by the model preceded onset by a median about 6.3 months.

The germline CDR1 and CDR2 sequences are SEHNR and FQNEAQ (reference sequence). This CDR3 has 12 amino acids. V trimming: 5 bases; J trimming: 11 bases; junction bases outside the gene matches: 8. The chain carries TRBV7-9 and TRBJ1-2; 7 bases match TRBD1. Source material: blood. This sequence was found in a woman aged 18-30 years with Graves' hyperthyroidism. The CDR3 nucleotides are TGTGCCAGCAGCCTACCGACAGGGTGGTACACCTTC. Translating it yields CASSLPTGWYTF.